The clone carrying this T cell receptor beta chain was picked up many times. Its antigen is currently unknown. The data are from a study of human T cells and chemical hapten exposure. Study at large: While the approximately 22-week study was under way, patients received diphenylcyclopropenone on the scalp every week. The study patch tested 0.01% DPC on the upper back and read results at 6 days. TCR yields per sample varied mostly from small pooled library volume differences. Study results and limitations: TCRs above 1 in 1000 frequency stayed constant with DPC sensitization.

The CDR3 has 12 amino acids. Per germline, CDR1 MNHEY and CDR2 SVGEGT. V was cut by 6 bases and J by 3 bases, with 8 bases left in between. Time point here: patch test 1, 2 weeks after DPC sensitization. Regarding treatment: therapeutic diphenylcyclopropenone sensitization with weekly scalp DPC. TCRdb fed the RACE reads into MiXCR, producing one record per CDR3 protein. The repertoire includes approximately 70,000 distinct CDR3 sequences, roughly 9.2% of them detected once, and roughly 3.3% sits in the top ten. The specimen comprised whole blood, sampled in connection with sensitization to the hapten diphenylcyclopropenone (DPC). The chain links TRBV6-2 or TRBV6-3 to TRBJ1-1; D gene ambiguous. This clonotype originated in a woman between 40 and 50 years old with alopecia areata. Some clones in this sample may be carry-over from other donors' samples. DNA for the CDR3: TGTGCCAGCAGGTTCAGTGACACTGAAGCTTTCTTT. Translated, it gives CASRFSDTEAFF.